The entry below gives a single T cell receptor beta chain sequence along with its context. This record comes from a study of T cells after yellow fever vaccination. One entry per CDR3 protein, called by TCRdb with MiXCR from the 5' RACE reads. The sample carries 350,000 to 450,000 distinct CDR3 sequences, roughly a sixth recorded once. Sequences were derived from PBMCs, sampled before the yellow fever booster vaccination. The sequence derives from a man in his late teens or twenties who received the YFV17D yellow fever vaccine.

The CDR3 sequence: CASRGVATDTQYF. The DNA of the CDR3 is TGTGCCAGCAGGGGAGTCGCGACAGATACGCAGTATTTT. The J gene is TRBJ2-3, the V gene TRBV19, with TRBD1 as a possible D gene (6 bases). Trimming removed 9 bases at V and 3 bases at J, with 13 bases between. Per the germline V gene, CDR1 is LNHDA and CDR2 is SQIVND (reference sequence). The CDR3 sequence is 13 residues long. Looking up the rest from reference TRBV19 and TRBJ2-3 gives the full variable domain: DGGITQSPKYLFRKEGQNVTLSCEQNLNHDAMYWYRQDPGQGLRLIYYSQIVNDFQKGDIAEGYSVSREKKESFPLTVTSAQKNPTAFYLCASRGVATDTQYFGPGTRLTVL.